The clone carrying this T cell receptor beta chain was seen only a few times. The target antigen is unknown. The PCR used 60 Vbeta and 13 Jbeta primers. The method was immunoSEQ multiplex PCR; TCRdb's version includes in-frame clones alone and lacks a portion of them. The data contain around 60,000 clones, 75% to 85% of them singletons. The germline gives CDR1 LNHDA, CDR2 SQIVND (reference sequence). V was pared by 11 bases and J by 0 bases, with 4 bases of the junction left unmatched. CDR3 size: 14 residues. The record originates from a study of cytomegalovirus exposure and HLA in healthy donors. General study results and limits: Later on, an analysis showed TCR association rates differing by HLA locus, with DRB1 the most and HLA-C the fewest. Later work showed greater clonal expansion in HLA-associated TCR beta chains than in equally common others.

Sequencing used PBMCs. J is TRBJ1-6 and V is TRBV19; TRBD1 aligns across 7 bases. The clonotype originates from a male donor in good health and CMV-seronegative. The CDR3 DNA is TGTGCCGTACAGGGGAGCTCCTATAATTCACCCCTCCACTTT. The encoded protein is CAVQGSSYNSPLHF. Looking up the rest from reference TRBV19 and TRBJ1-6 gives the full variable domain: DGGITQSPKYLFRKEGQNVTLSCEQNLNHDAMYWYRQDPGQGLRLIYYSQIVNDFQKGDIAEGYSVSREKKESFPLTVTSAQKNPTAFYLCAVQGSSYNSPLHFGNGTRLTVT.